The TCR beta chain under discussion was sequenced for a study of OX40 agonist ivuxolimab in advanced cancers. The junction had 8 bases not matched to a gene; V was cut back by 4 bases and J by 6 bases. Germline CDR1 is PRHDT and CDR2 is FYEKMQ (reference sequence). CDR3 length: 14 amino acids. Data came from immunoSEQ multiplex PCR; TCRdb stores just in-frame clones and leaves some out. The repertoire has tens of thousands of clones, approximately 86% of them found once; the top ten carry about 23%. This clone was seen more than once but under ten times. This material consisted of CD4+ or CD8+ T cells sorted from blood, taken in a trial of the OX40 agonist ivuxolimab. The chain couples TRBV13 to TRBJ2-7, with TRBD2 identical over 8 bases. The TCR originated in an adult with an advanced solid tumor such as melanoma, head and neck, liver or kidney cancer. CDR3 loop: CASSYGRAEIEQYF. The CDR3 DNA is TGTGCCAGCAGCTACGGGAGGGCCGAGATCGAGCAGTACTTC. The variable domain in full, with the rest retrieved from reference TRBV13 and TRBJ2-7, is AAGVIQSPRHLIKEKRETATLKCYPIPRHDTVYWYQQGPGQDPQFLISFYEKMQSDKGSIPDRFSAQQFSDYHSELNMSSLELGDSALYFCASSYGRAEIEQYFGPGTRLTVT.